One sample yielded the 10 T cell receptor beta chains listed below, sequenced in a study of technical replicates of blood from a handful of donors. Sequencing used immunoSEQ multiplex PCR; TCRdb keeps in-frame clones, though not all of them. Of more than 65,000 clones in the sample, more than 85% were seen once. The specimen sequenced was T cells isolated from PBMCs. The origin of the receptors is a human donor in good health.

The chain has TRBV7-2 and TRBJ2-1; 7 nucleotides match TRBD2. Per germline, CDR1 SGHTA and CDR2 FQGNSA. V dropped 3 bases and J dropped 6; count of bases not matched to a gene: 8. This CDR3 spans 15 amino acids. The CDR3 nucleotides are TGTGCCAGCAGCTTTCGGCTAGCGGAACTCAATGAGCAGTTCTTC. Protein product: CASSFRLAELNEQFF. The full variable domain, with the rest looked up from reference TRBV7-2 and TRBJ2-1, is GAGVSQSPSNKVTEKGKDVELRCDPISGHTALYWYRQSLGQGLEFLIYFQGNSAPDKSGLPSDRFSAERTGGSVSTLTIQRTQQEDSAVYLCASSFRLAELNEQFFGPGTRLTVL.

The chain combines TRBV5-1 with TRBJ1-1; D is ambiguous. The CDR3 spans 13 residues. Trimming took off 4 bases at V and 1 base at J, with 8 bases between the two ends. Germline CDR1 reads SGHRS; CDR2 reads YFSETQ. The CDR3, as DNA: TGCGCCAGCAGCATCAACAGGAACACTGAAGCTTTCTTT. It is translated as CASSINRNTEAFF.

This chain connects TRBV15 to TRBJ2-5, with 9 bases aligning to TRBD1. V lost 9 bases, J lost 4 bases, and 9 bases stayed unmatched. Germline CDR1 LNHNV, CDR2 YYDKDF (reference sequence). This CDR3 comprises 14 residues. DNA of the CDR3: TGTGCCACGAGACCAGGGACAGGGTCAGAGACCCAGTACTTC. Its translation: CATRPGTGSETQYF.

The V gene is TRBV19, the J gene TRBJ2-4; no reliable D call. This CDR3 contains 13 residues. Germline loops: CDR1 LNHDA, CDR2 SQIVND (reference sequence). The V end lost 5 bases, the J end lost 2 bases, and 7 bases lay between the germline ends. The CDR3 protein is CASSPEPKNIQYF. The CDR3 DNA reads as TGTGCCAGTAGTCCCGAGCCCAAAAACATTCAGTACTTC.

This CDR3 reads CATSRDSGLGYTF. CDR3 DNA sequence: TGTGCCACCAGCAGAGATAGCGGTTTGGGCTACACCTTC. The chain recombines TRBV15 with TRBJ1-2; D unresolved. Germline CDR1 LNHNV, CDR2 YYDKDF (reference sequence). This CDR3 has 13 amino acids. Trimming pared 0 bases from V and 8 bases from J, leaving 10 bases between.

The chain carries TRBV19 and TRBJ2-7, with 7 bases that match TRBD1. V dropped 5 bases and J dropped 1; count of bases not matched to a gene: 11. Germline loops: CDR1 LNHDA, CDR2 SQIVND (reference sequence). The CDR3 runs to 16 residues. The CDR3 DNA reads TGTGCCAGTAGTCCTTCACCCGGGACAGCTTCCTACGAGCAGTACTTC. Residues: CASSPSPGTASYEQYF.

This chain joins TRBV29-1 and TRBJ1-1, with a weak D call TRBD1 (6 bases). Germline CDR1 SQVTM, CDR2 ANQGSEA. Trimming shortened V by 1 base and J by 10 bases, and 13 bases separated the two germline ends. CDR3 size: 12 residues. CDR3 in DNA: TGCAGCGTTGAAGTTAGGGGGATAGGAGCTTTCTTT. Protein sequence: CSVEVRGIGAFF.

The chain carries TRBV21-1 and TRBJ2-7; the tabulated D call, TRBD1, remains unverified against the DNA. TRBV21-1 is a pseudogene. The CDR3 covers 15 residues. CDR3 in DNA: TGTGCCAGCAGCGGAACAGGGGGGAGCTCCTACGAGCAGTACTTC. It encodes CASSGTGGSSYEQYF.

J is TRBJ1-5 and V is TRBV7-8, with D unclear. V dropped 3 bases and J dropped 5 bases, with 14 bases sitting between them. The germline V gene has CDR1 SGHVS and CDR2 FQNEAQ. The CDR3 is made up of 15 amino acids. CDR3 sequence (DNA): TGTGCCAGCAGCTTCGGGAAAGGGCTGGATCAGCCCCAGCATTTT. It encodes CASSFGKGLDQPQHF.

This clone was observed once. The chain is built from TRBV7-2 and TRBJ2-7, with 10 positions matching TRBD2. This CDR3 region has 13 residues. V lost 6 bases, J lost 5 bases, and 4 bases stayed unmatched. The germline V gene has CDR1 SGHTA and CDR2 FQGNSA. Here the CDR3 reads CASSSLAGDEQYF. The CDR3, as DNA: TGTGCCAGCAGTTCTCTAGCGGGAGACGAGCAGTACTTC.